What follows is one T cell receptor (beta chain) and its context. Ten or more counts support this clonotype. This receptor's antigen is unknown. Nothing much larger sits one base from this clone, and base qualities are not available. This record comes from a study of T cell repertoires in cytomegalovirus infection (dated by TCRdb to between 2018 and 2021). Background for the entire study: The HLA type of each donor mattered for the analysis, because public TCR beta signatures pointed to carriage of CMV infection along with the matching HLA type. On the study overall, not on this receptor specifically: In both this cohort and an independent roughly 330-donor cohort, the cumulative frequency of public TCR beta family members distinguished carriers of CMV infection plus the relevant HLA type. The ex vivo response was dominated by HLA-C-restricted CMV-specific TCR beta clonotypes, and the single most frequent clonotype in two of eight donors was supplied by these HLA-C-restricted clonotypes.

Sequencer: Illumina HiSeq 1500. TCRdb itself trimmed the public reads at Q25 with fastp, ran MiXCR and retained productive beta chains. A single entry per CDR3 protein holds the most common genes and DNA from its merged rows. A total of more than 85,000 distinct CDR3 sequences appear in this sample, more than 15% of them only once. Approximately 8% of the sample goes to the ten largest clones. The CDR3 covers 14 residues, taking in both the cysteine and the phenylalanine. Just the 42-base CDR3 DNA is kept, in frame starting at base 1. Trimming removed 3 bases from V and 4 bases from J; the gene matches leave 3 bases unexplained. CDR1 SGHTA and CDR2 FQGNSA were looked up in the germline V gene.

The sample was PBMCs. This clonotype was obtained from a human donor in good health (CMV status not recorded). Some clones in this sample may be carry-over from other donors' samples. The chain is assembled from TRBV7-2 and TRBJ1-5, with 7 junctional bases fitting TRBD1. CDR3 region: CASSFRDRNQPQHF. In nucleotide form, the sequence is TGTGCCAGCAGCTTCCGGGACAGAAATCAGCCCCAGCATTTT.